This TCR beta chain stems from a study of early stage breast cancer tumors. Study context: Seven or eight ER+/PR+/HER2- tumors were invasive ductal; a few were invasive lobular.

Libraries were prepared by immunoSEQ multiplex PCR; TCRdb keeps only in-frame clonotypes and omits some of them. The repertoire holds about 51,000 clones, with around 80% as singletons. Trimming cost V 8 bases and J 2 bases, with 16 bases left between them. This CDR3 spans 14 amino acids. Germline V gene sequence: CDR1 MNHNS, CDR2 SASEGT. Sequencing was carried out using blood. This sequence originates from a middle-aged person with breast cancer. The rearrangement joins TRBV6-1 to TRBJ2-7; a possible D gene is TRBD2 (5 bases). The CDR3 coding sequence is TGTGCCAGCTCTTTTTTGGGAGAGGCCTACGAGCAGTACTTC. Amino acids: CASSFLGEAYEQYF.